What follows are 29 T cell receptor beta chains derived from one specimen sequenced in a study of cytomegalovirus exposure and HLA in healthy donors. Using immunoSEQ multiplex PCR, the repertoire was profiled, and TCRdb retains in-frame clones only, with some absent. The sample includes about 75,000 clones, approximately 80% of them seen just once. The sequenced sample was PBMCs. Receptors were obtained from a man younger than 45 in good health and CMV-seronegative.

This sequence joins TRBV4-1 and TRBJ2-2, with unresolved D. CDR1 is MGHRA, CDR2 YSYEKL, per germline. The V end was cut by 2 bases, the J end by 2 bases, with 6 bases between. The CDR3 is 14 amino acids. The CDR3 region is CASSQNSNTGELFF. DNA of the CDR3: TGCGCCAGCAGCCAAAACAGTAACACCGGGGAGCTGTTTTTT.

The J gene is TRBJ2-5, the V gene TRBV9, with 8 positions matching TRBD2. Germline V gene data show CDR1 as SGDLS and CDR2 as YYNGEE. The V gene end was trimmed by 0 bases and the J gene end by 2 bases; junction bases not matched to a gene: 3. This CDR3 has 15 amino acids. For the CDR3, the DNA is TGTGCCAGCAGCGTAGCGGGAGGGATACAAGAGACCCAGTACTTC. It translates to CASSVAGGIQETQYF.

The chain joins TRBV12-5 to TRBJ1-4; 7 nucleotides line up with TRBD1. There are 14 residues in the CDR3. J gave up 5 bases and V 5 bases, and 5 bases lay outside the gene matches. Germline assignment: CDR1 LGHNT and CDR2 FRNRAP. DNA for the CDR3: TGTGCTAGTGGTCCAGACAGGGTGAATGAAAAACTGTTTTTT. It codes for CASGPDRVNEKLFF.

The chain combines TRBV4-1 with TRBJ1-2; 8 bases align to TRBD1. CDR3 size: 13 residues. Germline assignment: CDR1 MGHRA and CDR2 YSYEKL. Losses at the gene ends were 1 base for V and 8 bases for J; bases not matched to a gene: 3. CDR3 region: CASSQVRQGGYTF. The CDR3 bases are TGCGCCAGCAGCCAAGTCCGACAGGGGGGCTACACCTTC.

The chain joins TRBV4-3 to TRBJ1-3; a weak D match, TRBD1 (6 bases). CDR1 LGHNA and CDR2 YSLEER come from the germline V gene. CDR3 length: 16 amino acids. With 1 base removed from V and 4 bases from J, the gap between germline ends came to 14 bases. This CDR3 is CASSQGTDHKGNTIYF. The CDR3 DNA is TGCGCCAGCAGCCAAGGGACAGATCACAAGGGAAACACCATATATTTT.

The rearrangement uses TRBV5-1 and TRBJ2-3; TRBD2 agrees at 14 bases. The J segment lost 4 bases and the V segment lost 0 bases, leaving 1 base of the junction unmatched. This CDR3 region has 16 residues. Germline V gives CDR1 SGHRS, CDR2 YFSETQ. In nucleotides, the CDR3 is TGCGCCAGCAGCTTGGGGACTAGCGGGAGGCCAGATACGCAGTATTTT. Protein sequence: CASSLGTSGRPDTQYF.

This clone has ten or more counts. V usage is TRBV4-2 and J usage is TRBJ2-7; possible D gene TRBD1, 6 bases. The germline gives CDR1 LGHNA, CDR2 YNFKEQ. The V end was cut by 3 bases, the J end by 7 bases, with 10 bases between. The length of the CDR3 is 12 residues. DNA for the CDR3: TGTGCCAGCAGCCACCAAACAGGGGAGCAGTACTTC. Its translation is CASSHQTGEQYF.

Written as DNA, the CDR3 is TGCGCCAGCAGCCAAGGCCCCTTCGGGGGGGAACGAGAGGAGCAGTACTTC. Amino acid sequence: CASSQGPFGGEREEQYF. The V and J genes are TRBV4-3 and TRBJ2-7, with 8 positions matching TRBD2. Losses at the gene ends were 1 base for V and 7 bases for J; bases not matched to a gene: 15. Germline CDR1 LGHNA, CDR2 YSLEER. The CDR3 extends over 17 amino acids.

V and J are TRBV29-1 and TRBJ2-1; 10 positions agree with TRBD2. This CDR3 is 16 amino acids long. V dropped 7 bases and J dropped 7; count of bases not matched to a gene: 16. In germline, CDR1 is SQVTM, CDR2 ANQGSEA. The CDR3 loop reads CSAGLAGEVGVNEQFF. The CDR3 DNA sequence: TGCAGCGCCGGTCTAGCGGGAGAAGTAGGGGTTAATGAGCAGTTCTTC.

The chain couples TRBV30 to TRBJ1-5; 7 nucleotides line up with TRBD1. The V gene's germline CDR1 is GTSNPN and CDR2 SVGIG (reference sequence). V lost 3 bases, J lost 4 bases, and 9 bases stayed unmatched. The CDR3 is made up of 15 amino acids. The CDR3 loop is CAWRTGSGGNQPQHF. The CDR3 bases are TGTGCCTGGAGGACAGGGTCTGGGGGAAATCAGCCCCAGCATTTT.

The chain combines TRBV11-3 with TRBJ2-6; 9 positions match TRBD2. The CDR3 extends over 19 amino acids. CDR1 SGHNT and CDR2 YENEEA come from the germline V gene. Unmatched junction bases numbered 11, after V lost 5 bases and J lost 0 bases. CDR3 amino acids: CASSHLSGSRVSGANVLTF. The CDR3 DNA follows: TGTGCCAGCAGCCATCTTAGCGGGAGCCGCGTCTCTGGGGCCAACGTCCTGACTTTC.

The chain is built from TRBV5-1 and TRBJ2-6; D possibly corresponds to TRBD2 (5 bases). V was trimmed by 2 bases and J by 0 bases, leaving 9 bases between them. CDR1 is SGHRS, CDR2 YFSETQ, per germline. CDR3 length: 16 amino acids. CDR3 DNA sequence: TGCGCCAGCAGCTTAACTGGGAGCTCTGGGGCCAACGTCCTGACTTTC. Its protein is CASSLTGSSGANVLTF.

The chain uses TRBV27 and TRBJ1-5; D is uncertain. CDR1 and CDR2 (germline): MNHEY, SMNVEV (reference sequence). Trimming left V 3 bases short and J 6 bases short, with 12 bases between. The CDR3 spans 14 residues. DNA of the CDR3: TGTGCCAGCAGTTTGTTTTTGAGTGGTCAGCCCCAGCATTTT. Protein product: CASSLFLSGQPQHF.

This clone came up a few times. The V and J genes are TRBV19 and TRBJ2-5, with 9 nucleotides matching TRBD1. The CDR3 contains 15 residues. After removal of 4 bases from V and 5 bases from J, the junction contained 8 bases not matched to a gene. Germline lookup yields CDR1 LNHDA and CDR2 SQIVND (reference sequence). CDR3 in DNA: TGTGCCAGTAGTACAACAGGGGGCAGATGGGAGACCCAGTACTTC. Translation: CASSTTGGRWETQYF.

V is TRBV5-1 and J is TRBJ2-2; 10 nucleotides agree with TRBD1. Trimming removed 4 bases from V and 5 bases from J; junction bases left unmatched: 11. This CDR3 is 17 amino acids long. Germline V gene lookup returns CDR1 SGHRS and CDR2 YFSETQ. The CDR3, as DNA: TGCGCCAGCAGCACCGGCGGGACAGGGGCTATGACCGGGGAGCTGTTTTTT. This translates into CASSTGGTGAMTGELFF. Full variable domain (missing parts from reference TRBV5-1 and TRBJ2-2): KAGVTQTPRYLIKTRGQQVTLSCSPISGHRSVSWYQQTPGQGLQFLFEYFSETQRNKGNFPGRFSGRQFSNSRSEMNVSTLELGDSALYLCASSTGGTGAMTGELFFGEGSRLTVL.

The CDR3 coding sequence is TGTGCAAGTCGCTCAAGGGGGCAGGATGGGAATCCGTGGAACACCGGGGAGCTGTTTTTT. Translation: CASRSRGQDGNPWNTGELFF. The rearrangement links TRBV12-2 to TRBJ2-2; the table gives TRBD1 as D, unverified against the DNA. TRBV12-2 is a recognized pseudogene. The CDR3 has 20 amino acids.

V is TRBV6-6 and J is TRBJ1-6; no clear D gene. The V gene lost 9 bases and the J gene lost 9 bases, with 6 bases spanning the gap. CDR1 is MNHNY, CDR2 SVGAGI, per germline (reference sequence). The CDR3 is 10 residues long. CDR3 nucleotides: TGTGCCAGAGGAGGTTCACCCCTCCACTTT. This codes for CARGGSPLHF.

This chain joins TRBV19 and TRBJ1-5, with D unresolved. V was clipped by 3 bases and J by 1 base, with 7 bases between them. This CDR3 has 14 amino acids. CDR1 is LNHDA and CDR2 is SQIVND in the germline V gene (reference sequence). In DNA, the CDR3 is TGTGCCAGTAGTATTGGCCCCAGCAATCAGCCCCAGCATTTT. Amino acids: CASSIGPSNQPQHF. Complete variable domain (other parts from reference TRBV19 and TRBJ1-5): DGGITQSPKYLFRKEGQNVTLSCEQNLNHDAMYWYRQDPGQGLRLIYYSQIVNDFQKGDIAEGYSVSREKKESFPLTVTSAQKNPTAFYLCASSIGPSNQPQHFGDGTRLSIL.

The chain combines TRBV7-3 with TRBJ2-2; 10 nucleotides line up with TRBD2. Looked up from germline, CDR1 is SGHTA and CDR2 is FQGTGA. CDR3 size: 18 residues. V lost 1 base and J lost 5; bases outside the gene matches: 10. The CDR3 bases are TGTGCCAGCAGCTTAATAGTAAGACTAGCGGGTCGGACCGGGGAGCTGTTTTTT. As protein: CASSLIVRLAGRTGELFF.

This clone appeared once. The V call is TRBV4-3, the J call TRBJ2-5; 9 bases line up with TRBD2. CDR1 is LGHNA, CDR2 YSLEER, per germline. The CDR3 is 16 residues long. V gave up 1 base and J gave up 4 bases; unmatched junction bases: 7. The DNA of the CDR3 is TGCGCCAGCAGCCAAGGACCAGCGGGAGGAACAGAGACCCAGTACTTC. Translated, it gives CASSQGPAGGTETQYF.

CDR3 sequence: CSGTENTEAFF. For the CDR3, the DNA is TGCAGCGGGACAGAGAACACTGAAGCTTTCTTT. The rearrangement uses TRBV29-1 and TRBJ1-1; tentatively, D is TRBD1 (6 bases). The CDR3 length is 11 residues. Germline CDR1 is SQVTM and CDR2 is ANQGSEA. Trimming removed 7 bases from V and 1 base from J, with 7 bases in between.

The chain is built from TRBV7-3 and TRBJ2-3; 8 nucleotides align to TRBD1. CDR1 is SGHTA and CDR2 is FQGTGA in the germline V gene. The CDR3 totals 14 residues. V dropped 5 bases and J dropped 5; count of bases not matched to a gene: 6. The CDR3 protein is CASSPDRERDTQYF. The CDR3 bases are TGTGCCAGCAGCCCGGACAGGGAACGAGATACGCAGTATTTT.

The chain employs TRBV28 and TRBJ1-5, with TRBD1 identical over 7 bases. Germline V lookup: CDR1 MDHEN, CDR2 SYDVKM. The CDR3 covers 13 residues. J gave up 3 bases and V 10 bases, and 6 bases lay outside the gene matches. The CDR3 nucleotides are TGTGCCACCCAGGGGGTTTCCAATCAGCCCCAGCATTTT. Its translation: CATQGVSNQPQHF.

The genes are TRBV12-5 and TRBJ2-1, with TRBD2 matching over 9 bases. Germline V CDR1 and CDR2: LGHNT, FRNRAP. CDR3 size: 15 residues. Trimming cost V 4 bases and J 4 bases; bases outside gene matches: 5. The CDR3 spells CASGSGSGRYNEQFF. The DNA of the CDR3 is TGTGCTAGTGGTTCTGGGAGCGGGAGGTACAATGAGCAGTTCTTC.

The chain carries TRBV4-1 and TRBJ1-2, with 8 bases that match TRBD1. V lost 4 bases to trimming and J lost 4 bases; unmatched junction nucleotides: 8. This CDR3 comprises 15 residues. Germline CDR1 and CDR2: MGHRA and YSYEKL. CDR3 sequence: CASSLYPDRAYGYTF. The CDR3 coding sequence is TGCGCCAGCAGCCTATATCCGGACAGGGCCTATGGCTACACCTTC.

This sequence joins TRBV5-1 and TRBJ1-1; D ambiguous. CDR1 and CDR2 from the germline V gene are SGHRS and YFSETQ. V was pared by 0 bases and J by 5 bases, with 17 bases between. This CDR3 comprises 16 residues. Here the CDR3 DNA reads TGCGCCAGCAGCTTGGGATCAAGCGGGTGGATTACTGAAGCTTTCTTT. Translation gives CASSLGSSGWITEAFF.

This chain links TRBV27 with TRBJ2-1; D perhaps matches TRBD2 (6 bases). The CDR3 length is 12 residues. V was pared by 4 bases and J by 10 bases, with 11 bases between. Germline assignment: CDR1 MNHEY and CDR2 SMNVEV (reference sequence). CDR3 amino acids: CASSSGGGEQFF. In nucleotides, the CDR3 is TGTGCCAGCAGTTCCGGGGGTGGGGAGCAGTTCTTC.

The rearrangement uses TRBV6-1 and TRBJ2-7; TRBD1 might be the D (6 bases). Deletions cut 0 bases from V and 2 bases from J, with 23 bases between. This CDR3 comprises 19 residues. In germline, CDR1 is MNHNS, CDR2 SASEGT. CDR3: CASSEAQQGFWGRPYEQYF. CDR3 nucleotide sequence: TGTGCCAGCAGTGAAGCGCAACAGGGCTTCTGGGGGCGACCCTACGAGCAGTACTTC.

The V call is TRBV4-2, the J call TRBJ2-2; D perhaps matches TRBD2 (5 bases). The V and J ends lost 1 base and 3 bases respectively, with 18 bases between them. Germline CDR1 is LGHNA and CDR2 is YNFKEQ. CDR3 size: 18 residues. DNA for the CDR3: TGTGCCAGCAGCCAAGCTGGTAACGCAGCGGAAGACACCGGGGAGCTGTTTTTT. It translates to CASSQAGNAAEDTGELFF.